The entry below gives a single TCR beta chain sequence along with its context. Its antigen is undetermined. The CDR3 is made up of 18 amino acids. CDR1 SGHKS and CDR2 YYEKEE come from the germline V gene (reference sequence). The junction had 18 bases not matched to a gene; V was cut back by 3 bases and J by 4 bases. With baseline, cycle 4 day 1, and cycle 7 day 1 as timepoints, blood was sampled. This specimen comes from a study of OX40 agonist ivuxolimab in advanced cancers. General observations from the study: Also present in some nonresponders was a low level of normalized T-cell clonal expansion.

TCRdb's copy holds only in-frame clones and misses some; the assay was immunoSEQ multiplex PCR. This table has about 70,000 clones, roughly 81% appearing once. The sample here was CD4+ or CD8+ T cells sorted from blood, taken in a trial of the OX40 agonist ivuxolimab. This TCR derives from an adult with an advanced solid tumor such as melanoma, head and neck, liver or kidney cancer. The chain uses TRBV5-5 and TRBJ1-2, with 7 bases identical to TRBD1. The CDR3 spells CASSYIDREELSSYGYTF. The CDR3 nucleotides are TGTGCCAGCAGCTATATCGACAGGGAGGAATTATCTAGCTATGGCTACACCTTC.